This TCR beta chain emerged from a study of cytomegalovirus exposure and HLA in healthy donors. General study findings and limits: The productive fraction for most TCR beta V segments was about 90% or about 30% in an earlier analysis. TCR beta chains numbering approximately 150 were designated cytomegalovirus-associated.

This clone showed up just a few times. The antigen remains unidentified. Regarding donors, all were healthy bone marrow donors. V was clipped by 4 bases and J by 1 base; unmatched bases: 3. This CDR3 comprises 14 residues. The germline V gene has CDR1 MGHDK and CDR2 SYGVNS. Vbeta (60) and Jbeta (13) primers were used in the PCR. The repertoire was sequenced with immunoSEQ multiplex PCR; TCRdb's copy has only in-frame clones and lacks some. The table has tens of thousands of clones, about four fifths seen once. This chain links TRBV25-1 with TRBJ1-1; 7 bases line up with TRBD1. The sequence came from a man aged 55 to 70 in good health and CMV-seronegative. Sequences were obtained from PBMCs. The CDR3 sequence: CASSADRANTEAFF. The DNA for the CDR3 is TGTGCCAGCAGTGCCGACAGGGCGAACACTGAAGCTTTCTTT.